This TCR beta chain comes out of a study of T cells in Graves' hyperthyroidism and ophthalmopathy. The study, taken as a whole, reports: Appearing also in blood were most of the thyroid clonotypes expanded above 0.001.

Uncontrolled infection, other autoimmune disease, pregnancy or lactation excluded patients. On the basis of clinical symptoms, serum thyroxine and TRAb, thyroid ultrasound and orbital computed tomography, diagnoses were made. From 9 to 10 ml of fresh peripheral blood, PBMCs were isolated. Amplified TCR beta CDR3 regions derived from RNA transcripts. With the HTBI primer set, the TCR CDR3 went through a first round of RT-PCR. TCRdb re-derived calls from the multiplex PCR reads in MiXCR, one entry per CDR3 protein. Among a few hundred thousand distinct CDR3 sequences listed, roughly a fifth were seen once. In regard to this clonotype: The antigen is undetermined.

Germline CDR1 reads KGHSH; CDR2 reads LQKENI. Trimming removed 0 bases at V and 2 bases at J, with 8 bases between. The CDR3 covers 14 residues. The chain has TRBV18 and TRBJ2-7; no firm D call. Sequences were obtained from blood. The receptor was isolated from a man aged 45 to 65 with Graves' ophthalmopathy. CDR3 sequence: CASSPPNAPYEQYF. The CDR3, as DNA: TGTGCCAGCTCACCACCGAACGCCCCCTACGAGCAGTACTTC.